The present TCR beta chain was sequenced within a study of shared clonotypes between healthy human individuals. This CDR3 spans 12 amino acids. CDR1 and CDR2 (germline): WNHNN, SYGVQD (reference sequence). Trimming cost V 8 bases and J 2 bases, with 10 bases left between them. The sample holds a few counts of this clone. Clones were sequenced by immunoSEQ multiplex PCR, and TCRdb holds only the in-frame ones, with some missing. This table has about 1,500,000 clones, roughly 97% appearing once. Sequenced material: naive CD4+ T cells sorted from blood. Subset noted: CD45RA+ positively selected. The chain links TRBV10-1 to TRBJ2-7, with a possible D match to TRBD2 (6 bases). The receptor was isolated from a man younger than 40 in good health. The CDR3 sequence is CASAGSAYEQYF. CDR3 coding DNA: TGCGCCAGCGCGGGATCCGCCTACGAGCAGTACTTC.